The clone carrying this T cell receptor (beta chain) was counted many times. Deletions cut 4 bases from V and 4 bases from J, with 16 bases between. CDR1 is SGHTA, CDR2 FQGNSA, per germline. The CDR3 spans 15 residues. Every patient underwent thyroid surgery untreated. TCRdb called clones again from the PCR reads with MiXCR. The sample shows 20,000 to 25,000 clones, about a fifth of them seen only once. The source of the sample is a study of metastatic and nonmetastatic thyroid tumors. Study as a whole: Across peripheral blood and tumor or nodule tissue samples taken from malignant and benign thyroid patients, the repertoires were compared with one another.

Sequenced input: blood. This sequence originates from a female donor with papillary thyroid cancer or a benign thyroid nodule (not recorded which). Some clones in this sample may be carry-over from other donors' samples. The chain employs TRBV7-2 and TRBJ1-2, with D perhaps matching TRBD1 (6 bases). This CDR3 is CASSSPTGSTYGYTF. For the CDR3, the DNA is TGTGCCAGCAGCTCCCCCACAGGGTCGACCTATGGCTACACCTTC.